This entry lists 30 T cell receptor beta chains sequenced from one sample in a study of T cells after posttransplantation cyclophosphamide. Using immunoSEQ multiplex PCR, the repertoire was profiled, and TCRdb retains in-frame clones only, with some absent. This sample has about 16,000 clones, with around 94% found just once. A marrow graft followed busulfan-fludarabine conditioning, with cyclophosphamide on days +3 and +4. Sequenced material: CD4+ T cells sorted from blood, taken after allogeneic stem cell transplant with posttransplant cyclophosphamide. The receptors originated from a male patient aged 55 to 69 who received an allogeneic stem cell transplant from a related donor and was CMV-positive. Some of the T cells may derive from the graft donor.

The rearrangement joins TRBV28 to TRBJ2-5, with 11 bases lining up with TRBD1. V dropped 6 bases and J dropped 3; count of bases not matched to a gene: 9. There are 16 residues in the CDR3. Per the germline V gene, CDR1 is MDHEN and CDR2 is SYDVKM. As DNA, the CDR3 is TGTGCCAGCAGCCCGATGAGGACAGGGGGCGAAGAGACCCAGTACTTC. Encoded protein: CASSPMRTGGEETQYF.

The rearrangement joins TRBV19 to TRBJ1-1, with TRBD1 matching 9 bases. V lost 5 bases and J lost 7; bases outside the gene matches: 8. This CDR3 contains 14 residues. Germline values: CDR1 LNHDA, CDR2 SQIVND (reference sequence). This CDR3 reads CASSSNRGLGEAFF. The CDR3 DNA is TGTGCCAGTAGTTCGAACAGGGGGCTCGGTGAAGCTTTCTTT.

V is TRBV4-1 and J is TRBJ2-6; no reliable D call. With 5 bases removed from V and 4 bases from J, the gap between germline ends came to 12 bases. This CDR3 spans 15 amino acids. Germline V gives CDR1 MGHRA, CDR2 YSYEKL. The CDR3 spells CASSSPNLGANVLTF. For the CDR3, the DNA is TGCGCCAGCAGCTCCCCCAACCTAGGGGCCAACGTCCTGACTTTC.

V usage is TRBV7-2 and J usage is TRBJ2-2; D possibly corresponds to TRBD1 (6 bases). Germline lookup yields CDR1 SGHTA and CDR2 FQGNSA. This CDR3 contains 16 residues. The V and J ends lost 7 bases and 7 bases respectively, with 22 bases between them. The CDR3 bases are TGTGCCAGCACCAGCCGAGGGGGTTCTTTTGTCGGGGAGCTGTTTTTT. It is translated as CASTSRGGSFVGELFF. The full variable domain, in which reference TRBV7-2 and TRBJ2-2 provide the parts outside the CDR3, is GAGVSQSPSNKVTEKGKDVELRCDPISGHTALYWYRQSLGQGLEFLIYFQGNSAPDKSGLPSDRFSAERTGGSVSTLTIQRTQQEDSAVYLCASTSRGGSFVGELFFGEGSRLTVL.

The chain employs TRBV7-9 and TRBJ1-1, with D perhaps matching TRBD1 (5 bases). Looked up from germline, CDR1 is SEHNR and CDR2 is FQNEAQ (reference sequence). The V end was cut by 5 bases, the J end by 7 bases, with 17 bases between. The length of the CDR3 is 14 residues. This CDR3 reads CASSPLGQGGEAFF. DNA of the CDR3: TGTGCCAGCAGCCCCCTCGGGCAGGGCGGTGAAGCTTTCTTT.

DNA for the CDR3: TGTGCCAGCAGTGAACGAGATACGCAGTATTTT. Encoded protein: CASSERDTQYF. The rearrangement links TRBV2 to TRBJ2-3; D is unclear. The germline V gene has CDR1 SNHLY and CDR2 FYNNEI. The CDR3 sequence is 11 residues long. Trimming cost V 2 bases and J 5 bases, with 2 bases left between them.

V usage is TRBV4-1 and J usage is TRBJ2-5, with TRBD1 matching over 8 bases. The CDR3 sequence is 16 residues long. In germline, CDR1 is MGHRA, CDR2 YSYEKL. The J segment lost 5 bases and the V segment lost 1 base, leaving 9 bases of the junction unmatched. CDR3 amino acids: CASSQGRTGLVETQYF. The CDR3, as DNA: TGCGCCAGCAGCCAAGGACGGACAGGGCTCGTCGAGACCCAGTACTTC.

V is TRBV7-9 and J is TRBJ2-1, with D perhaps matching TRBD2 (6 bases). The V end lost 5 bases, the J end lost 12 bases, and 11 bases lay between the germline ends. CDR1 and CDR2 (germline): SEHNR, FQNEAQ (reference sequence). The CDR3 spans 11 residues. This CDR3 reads CASSPGTRQFF. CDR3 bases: TGTGCCAGCAGCCCCGGGACTCGGCAGTTCTTC.

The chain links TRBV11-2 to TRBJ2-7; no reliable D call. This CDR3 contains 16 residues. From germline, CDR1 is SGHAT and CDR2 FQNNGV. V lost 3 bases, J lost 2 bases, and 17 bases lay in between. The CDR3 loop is CASSFKSDRRTYEQYF. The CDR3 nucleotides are TGTGCCAGCAGCTTTAAATCCGATCGTAGAACCTACGAGCAGTACTTC.

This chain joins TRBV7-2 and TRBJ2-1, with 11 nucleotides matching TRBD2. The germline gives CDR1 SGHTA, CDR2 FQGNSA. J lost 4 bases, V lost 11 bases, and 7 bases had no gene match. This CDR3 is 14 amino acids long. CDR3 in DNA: TGTGCCGGAGCCGGGACTAGCGGTTACAATGAGCAGTTCTTC. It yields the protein CAGAGTSGYNEQFF.

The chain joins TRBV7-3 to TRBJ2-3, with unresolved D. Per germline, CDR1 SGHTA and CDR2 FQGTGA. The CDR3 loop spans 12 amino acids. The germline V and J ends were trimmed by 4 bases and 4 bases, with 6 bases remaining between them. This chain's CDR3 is CASSSSADTQYF. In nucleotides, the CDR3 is TGTGCCAGCAGCTCCAGTGCAGATACGCAGTATTTT.

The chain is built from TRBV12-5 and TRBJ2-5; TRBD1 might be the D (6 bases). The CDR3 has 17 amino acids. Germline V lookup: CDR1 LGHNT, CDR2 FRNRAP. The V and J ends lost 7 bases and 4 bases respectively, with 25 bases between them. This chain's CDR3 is CASAPRGRGLAVETQYF. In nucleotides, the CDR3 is TGTGCTAGTGCCCCACGGGGCAGGGGATTAGCTGTAGAGACCCAGTACTTC. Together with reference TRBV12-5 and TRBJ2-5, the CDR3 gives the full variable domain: DARVTQTPRHKVTEMGQEVTMRCQPILGHNTVFWYRQTMMQGLELLAYFRNRAPLDDSGMPKDRFSAEMPDATLATLKIQPSEPRDSAVYFCASAPRGRGLAVETQYFGPGTRLLVL.

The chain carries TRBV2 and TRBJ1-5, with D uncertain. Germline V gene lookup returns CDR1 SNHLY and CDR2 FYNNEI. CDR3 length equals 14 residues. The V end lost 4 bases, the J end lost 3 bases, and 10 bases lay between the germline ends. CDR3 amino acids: CASSVFRDNQPQHF. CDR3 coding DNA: TGTGCCAGCAGTGTCTTCCGGGACAATCAGCCCCAGCATTTT. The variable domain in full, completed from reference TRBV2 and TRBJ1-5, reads EPEVTQTPSHQVTQMGQEVILRCVPISNHLYFYWYRQILGQKVEFLVSFYNNEISEKSEIFDDQFSVERPDGSNFTLKIRSTKLEDSAMYFCASSVFRDNQPQHFGDGTRLSIL.

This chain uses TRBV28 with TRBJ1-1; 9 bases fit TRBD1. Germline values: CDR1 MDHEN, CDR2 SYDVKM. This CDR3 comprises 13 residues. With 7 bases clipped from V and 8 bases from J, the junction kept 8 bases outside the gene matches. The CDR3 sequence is CASNPTGGFEAFF. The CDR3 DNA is TGTGCCAGCAACCCGACAGGGGGATTCGAAGCTTTCTTT.

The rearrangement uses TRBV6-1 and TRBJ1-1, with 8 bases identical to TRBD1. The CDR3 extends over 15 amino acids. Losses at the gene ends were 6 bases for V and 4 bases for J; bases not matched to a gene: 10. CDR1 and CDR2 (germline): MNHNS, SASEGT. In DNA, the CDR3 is TGTGCCAGCAGCCTCAGACAGGGGCTTAGCACTGAAGCTTTCTTT. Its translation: CASSLRQGLSTEAFF.

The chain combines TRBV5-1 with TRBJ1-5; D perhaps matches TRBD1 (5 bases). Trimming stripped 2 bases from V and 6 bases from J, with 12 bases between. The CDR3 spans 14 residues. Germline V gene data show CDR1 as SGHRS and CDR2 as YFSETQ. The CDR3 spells CASSFNTGGQPQHF. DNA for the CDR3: TGCGCCAGCAGCTTTAACACGGGGGGTCAGCCCCAGCATTTT.

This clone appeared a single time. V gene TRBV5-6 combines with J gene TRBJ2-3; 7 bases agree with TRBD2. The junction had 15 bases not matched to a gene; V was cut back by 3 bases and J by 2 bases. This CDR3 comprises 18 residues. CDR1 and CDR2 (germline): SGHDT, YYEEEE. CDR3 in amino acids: CASSSLVRGGLATDTQYF. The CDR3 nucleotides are TGTGCCAGCAGCTCCCTGGTTCGCGGGGGACTTGCCACAGATACGCAGTATTTT.

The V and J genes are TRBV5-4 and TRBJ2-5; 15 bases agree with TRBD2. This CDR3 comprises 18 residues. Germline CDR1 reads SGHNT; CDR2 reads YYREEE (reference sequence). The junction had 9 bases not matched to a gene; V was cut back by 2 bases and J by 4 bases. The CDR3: CASSLSRTSGGARETQYF. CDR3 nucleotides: TGTGCCAGCAGCTTAAGCCGGACTAGCGGGGGGGCCCGAGAGACCCAGTACTTC.

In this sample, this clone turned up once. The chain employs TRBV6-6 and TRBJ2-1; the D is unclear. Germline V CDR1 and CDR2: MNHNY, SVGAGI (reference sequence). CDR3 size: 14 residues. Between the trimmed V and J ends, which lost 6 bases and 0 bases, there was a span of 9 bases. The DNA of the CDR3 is TGTGCCAGCAGACGGGTACTCTCCTACAATGAGCAGTTCTTC. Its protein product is CASRRVLSYNEQFF.

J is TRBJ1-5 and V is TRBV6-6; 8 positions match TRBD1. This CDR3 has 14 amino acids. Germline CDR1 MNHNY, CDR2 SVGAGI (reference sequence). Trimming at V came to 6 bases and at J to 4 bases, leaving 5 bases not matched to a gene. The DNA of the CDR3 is TGTGCCAGCAGCCGACAGGGGATGAATCAGCCCCAGCATTTT. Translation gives CASSRQGMNQPQHF.

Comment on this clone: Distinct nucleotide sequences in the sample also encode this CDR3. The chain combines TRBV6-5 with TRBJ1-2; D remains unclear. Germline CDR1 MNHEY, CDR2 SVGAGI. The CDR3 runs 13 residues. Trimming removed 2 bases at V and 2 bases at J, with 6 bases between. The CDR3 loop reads CASSYGGNYGYTF. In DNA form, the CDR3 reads TGTGCCAGCAGTTACGGAGGGAACTATGGCTACACCTTC.

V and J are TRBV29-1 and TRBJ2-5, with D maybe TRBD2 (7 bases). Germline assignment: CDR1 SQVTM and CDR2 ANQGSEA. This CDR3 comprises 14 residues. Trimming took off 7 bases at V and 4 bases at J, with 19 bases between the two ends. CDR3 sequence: CSAAGDSGAETQYF. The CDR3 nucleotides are TGCAGCGCTGCGGGGGACTCGGGGGCAGAGACCCAGTACTTC.

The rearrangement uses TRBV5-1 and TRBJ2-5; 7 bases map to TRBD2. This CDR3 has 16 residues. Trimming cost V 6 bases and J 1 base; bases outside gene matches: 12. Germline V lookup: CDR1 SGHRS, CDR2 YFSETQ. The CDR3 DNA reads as TGCGCCAGCACCTCTGGGACTATCTCATCCCAAGAGACCCAGTACTTC. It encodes CASTSGTISSQETQYF.

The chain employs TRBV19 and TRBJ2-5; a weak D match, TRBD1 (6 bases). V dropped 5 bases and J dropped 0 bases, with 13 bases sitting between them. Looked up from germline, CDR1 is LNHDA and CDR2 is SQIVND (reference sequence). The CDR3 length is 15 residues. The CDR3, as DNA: TGTGCCAGTAGTCCCTTAACAGGGAACCAAGAGACCCAGTACTTC. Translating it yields CASSPLTGNQETQYF. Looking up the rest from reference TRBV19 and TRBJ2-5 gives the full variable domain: DGGITQSPKYLFRKEGQNVTLSCEQNLNHDAMYWYRQDPGQGLRLIYYSQIVNDFQKGDIAEGYSVSREKKESFPLTVTSAQKNPTAFYLCASSPLTGNQETQYFGPGTRLLVL.

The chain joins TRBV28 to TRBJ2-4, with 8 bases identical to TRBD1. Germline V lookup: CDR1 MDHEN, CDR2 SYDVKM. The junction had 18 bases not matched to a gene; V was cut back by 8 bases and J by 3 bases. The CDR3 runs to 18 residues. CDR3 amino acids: CASQRTGTRGRGKNIQYF. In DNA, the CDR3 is TGTGCCAGCCAAAGGACAGGGACGCGGGGTAGAGGCAAAAACATTCAGTACTTC.

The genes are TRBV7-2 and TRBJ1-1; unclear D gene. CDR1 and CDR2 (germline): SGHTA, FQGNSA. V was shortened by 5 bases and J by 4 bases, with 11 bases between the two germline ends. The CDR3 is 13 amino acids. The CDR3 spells CASSPAAGTEAFF. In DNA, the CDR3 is TGTGCCAGCAGCCCAGCGGCGGGCACTGAAGCTTTCTTT.

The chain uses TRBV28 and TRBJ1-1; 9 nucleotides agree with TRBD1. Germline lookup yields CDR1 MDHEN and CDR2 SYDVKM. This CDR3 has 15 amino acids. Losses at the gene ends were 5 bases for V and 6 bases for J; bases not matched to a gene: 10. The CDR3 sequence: CASSQQGALRAEAFF. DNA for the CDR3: TGTGCCAGCAGTCAACAGGGGGCGCTGAGGGCTGAAGCTTTCTTT.

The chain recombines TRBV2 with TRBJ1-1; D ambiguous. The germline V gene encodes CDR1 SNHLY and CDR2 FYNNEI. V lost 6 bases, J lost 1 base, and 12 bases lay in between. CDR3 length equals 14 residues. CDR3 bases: TGTGCCAGCAGAAAACAGAGTTCGAACACTGAAGCTTTCTTT. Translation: CASRKQSSNTEAFF.

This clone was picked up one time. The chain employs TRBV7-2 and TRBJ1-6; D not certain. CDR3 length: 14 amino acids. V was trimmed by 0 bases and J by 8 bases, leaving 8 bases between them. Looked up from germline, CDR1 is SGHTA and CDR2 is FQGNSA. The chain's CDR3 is CASSLAGRDSPLHF. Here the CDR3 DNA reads TGTGCCAGCAGCTTAGCAGGGCGGGATTCACCCCTCCACTTT.

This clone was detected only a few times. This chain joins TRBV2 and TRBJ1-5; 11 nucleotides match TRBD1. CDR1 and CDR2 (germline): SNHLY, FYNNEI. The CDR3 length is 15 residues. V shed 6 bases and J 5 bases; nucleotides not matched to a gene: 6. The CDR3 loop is CASSPRTGGDQPQHF. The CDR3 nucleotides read TGTGCCAGCAGCCCCAGGACAGGGGGCGATCAGCCCCAGCATTTT.